The 22 T cell receptor beta chains below all came from one sample that was sequenced in a study of CD8+ T cells in alopecia areata. Extracted RNA was reverse transcribed into cDNA, the sequencing template. Sequencing was performed with immunoSEQ multiplex PCR; in TCRdb, only in-frame clones are kept and a portion is missing. The sample lists 150,000 to 200,000 clones, approximately 55% occurring once. The sample's treatment: oral pan-JAK inhibitor, 5-10 mg twice daily. The sequencing here drew on CD8+ T cells sorted from blood, taken at week 24, from a patient treated with tofacitinib. These receptors were collected from a human donor with alopecia areata.

This chain connects TRBV12-5 to TRBJ2-7; D is uncertain. V dropped 3 bases and J dropped 5 bases, with 8 bases sitting between them. This CDR3 comprises 12 residues. Looked up from germline, CDR1 is LGHNT and CDR2 is FRNRAP. This CDR3 reads CASGFLGNEQYF. The DNA of the CDR3 is TGTGCTAGTGGTTTCTTGGGGAACGAGCAGTACTTC. The variable domain in full, completed from reference TRBV12-5 and TRBJ2-7, reads DARVTQTPRHKVTEMGQEVTMRCQPILGHNTVFWYRQTMMQGLELLAYFRNRAPLDDSGMPKDRFSAEMPDATLATLKIQPSEPRDSAVYFCASGFLGNEQYFGPGTRLTVT.

Only one count was recorded for this clone. The chain combines TRBV5-6 with TRBJ2-3; D is perhaps TRBD1 (5 bases). V was cut by 3 bases and J by 4 bases, with 12 bases left in between. CDR3 length: 14 residues. Germline V gives CDR1 SGHDT, CDR2 YYEEEE. The CDR3 is CASSSSGIPDTQYF. CDR3 in DNA: TGTGCCAGCAGCTCCTCAGGGATACCAGATACGCAGTATTTT.

This clone appeared once. The chain links TRBV4-3 to TRBJ1-2; possible D gene TRBD1, 5 bases. The CDR3 length is 16 residues. The ends were cut back, 2 bases at V and 8 bases at J, with 21 bases in the middle. CDR1 is LGHNA, CDR2 YSLEER, per germline. DNA for the CDR3: TGCGCCAGCAGCCAAAGCAGAGGTGGGCAGGGTAAGGGCTACACCTTC. Amino acid sequence: CASSQSRGGQGKGYTF.

The chain links TRBV27 to TRBJ1-5; 8 nucleotides line up with TRBD1. The CDR3 has 14 amino acids. Germline CDR1 reads MNHEY; CDR2 reads SMNVEV (reference sequence). The junction had 2 bases not matched to a gene; V was cut back by 2 bases and J by 5 bases. CDR3 in amino acids: CASSLTGGDQPQHF. CDR3 nucleotides: TGTGCCAGCAGTTTAACAGGGGGGGATCAGCCCCAGCATTTT.

This clone was found once. This chain links TRBV5-1 with TRBJ2-3; 11 bases are shared with TRBD1. The CDR3 has 16 amino acids. V trimming: 5 bases; J trimming: 5 bases; junction bases outside the gene matches: 10. Germline V gene lookup returns CDR1 SGHRS and CDR2 YFSETQ. The CDR3 reads CASSPQGQGAKDTQYF. The CDR3 DNA is TGCGCCAGCAGTCCCCAAGGACAGGGGGCGAAAGATACGCAGTATTTT.

The J gene is TRBJ2-7, the V gene TRBV10-3; 8 bases are a match to TRBD1. V dropped 3 bases and J dropped 5; count of bases not matched to a gene: 3. Germline V gene data show CDR1 as ENHRY and CDR2 as SYGVKD. The CDR3 runs to 13 residues. As DNA, the CDR3 is TGTGCCATCAGTGAACTGACAGGGGACGAGCAGTACTTC. As protein: CAISELTGDEQYF.

This chain links TRBV5-1 with TRBJ1-1, with 10 bases lining up with TRBD1. The J segment lost 1 base and the V segment lost 4 bases, leaving 4 bases of the junction unmatched. The CDR3 has 15 residues. Per the germline V gene, CDR1 is SGHRS and CDR2 is YFSETQ. The CDR3 is CASSIGTGENTEAFF. The CDR3, as DNA: TGCGCCAGCAGCATTGGGACAGGGGAGAACACTGAAGCTTTCTTT.

This rearrangement joins TRBV13 to TRBJ1-6, with a weak D call TRBD1 (5 bases). Trimming shortened V by 5 bases and J by 0 bases, and 11 bases separated the two germline ends. The CDR3 is 16 amino acids. In germline, CDR1 is PRHDT, CDR2 FYEKMQ (reference sequence). The DNA of the CDR3 is TGTGCCAGCAGCCCCCGGGGCAGCTCCTATAATTCACCCCTCCACTTT. Translated, it gives CASSPRGSSYNSPLHF.

This clone was counted between two and nine times. The J gene is TRBJ2-2, the V gene TRBV11-2; no definite D call. V gave up 4 bases and J gave up 7 bases, with 16 bases separating them. The CDR3 length is 15 residues. Germline lookup yields CDR1 SGHAT and CDR2 FQNNGV. For the CDR3, the DNA is TGTGCCAGCAGCTCCGACGTGGAAGGGTTCGGGGAGCTGTTTTTT. Protein product: CASSSDVEGFGELFF.

This clone has just a few counts. This chain connects TRBV4-3 to TRBJ2-1; D unresolved. The length of the CDR3 is 18 residues. Trimming took off 0 bases at V and 0 bases at J, with 15 bases between the two ends. CDR1 LGHNA and CDR2 YSLEER come from the germline V gene. The CDR3 nucleotides are TGCGCCAGCAGCCAAGATATGGTTGGGGTAAGCTCCTACAATGAGCAGTTCTTC. Amino acid sequence: CASSQDMVGVSSYNEQFF.

This clone was detected a few times. The V gene is TRBV23-1, the J gene TRBJ2-7; D unclear. TRBV23-1 is an ORF; its function is uncertain. The CDR3 sequence is 15 residues long. Trimming took off 2 bases at V and 0 bases at J, with 11 bases between the two ends. CDR3 sequence: CASSQGMTLSYEQYF. As DNA, the CDR3 is TGCGCCAGCAGTCAAGGGATGACCCTCTCCTACGAGCAGTACTTC.

This chain connects TRBV7-6 to TRBJ2-5, with D perhaps matching TRBD2 (6 bases). The CDR3 loop spans 15 amino acids. The V gene's germline CDR1 is SGHVS and CDR2 FNYEAQ. V lost 3 bases, J lost 5 bases, and 16 bases lay in between. The CDR3 spells CASSFRPGVGETQYF. The CDR3 coding sequence is TGTGCCAGCAGCTTCCGGCCGGGGGTTGGGGAGACCCAGTACTTC.

This clone came up a few times. The chain combines TRBV30 with TRBJ1-1; D may be TRBD1 (5 bases). The V end lost 4 bases, the J end lost 7 bases, and 13 bases lay between the germline ends. The CDR3 loop spans 12 amino acids. Germline values: CDR1 GTSNPN, CDR2 SVGIG (reference sequence). CDR3 sequence reads: CAWTPGWDEAFF. The CDR3 DNA follows: TGTGCCTGGACTCCAGGGTGGGATGAAGCTTTCTTT.

The chain carries TRBV30 and TRBJ1-5; D not resolved. The CDR3 sequence is 14 residues long. V was cut by 0 bases and J by 0 bases, with 6 bases left in between. Germline values: CDR1 GTSNPN, CDR2 SVGIG (reference sequence). CDR3 in amino acids: CAWSVASSNQPQHF. CDR3 DNA sequence: TGTGCCTGGAGTGTAGCGTCTAGCAATCAGCCCCAGCATTTT.

Here the CDR3 reads CASSLVGSEMPQHF. Written as DNA, the CDR3 is TGTGCCAGCAGCTTAGTGGGGTCCGAGATGCCCCAGCATTTT. The chain recombines TRBV11-2 with TRBJ1-5; D is ambiguous. This CDR3 contains 14 residues. CDR1 is SGHAT and CDR2 is FQNNGV in the germline V gene. V shed 1 base and J shed 9 bases, with 13 bases lying between them.

V usage is TRBV13 and J usage is TRBJ2-6; the D is unclear. CDR1 PRHDT and CDR2 FYEKMQ come from the germline V gene (reference sequence). The V end lost 7 bases, the J end lost 0 bases, and 10 bases lay between the germline ends. CDR3 length: 15 residues. The CDR3 bases are TGTGCCAGCACGACACTGCTCTCTGGGGCCAACGTCCTGACTTTC. Its protein is CASTTLLSGANVLTF. The full variable domain, with the rest looked up from reference TRBV13 and TRBJ2-6, is AAGVIQSPRHLIKEKRETATLKCYPIPRHDTVYWYQQGPGQDPQFLISFYEKMQSDKGSIPDRFSAQQFSDYHSELNMSSLELGDSALYFCASTTLLSGANVLTFGAGSRLTVL.

V gene TRBV28 combines with J gene TRBJ2-3; 7 bases are a match to TRBD1. V lost 5 bases, J lost 2 bases, and 19 bases stayed unmatched. Germline values: CDR1 MDHEN, CDR2 SYDVKM. The CDR3 has 19 amino acids. Here the CDR3 reads CASSPSPTGFSGLTDTQYF. The CDR3 DNA sequence: TGTGCCAGCAGTCCATCCCCGACAGGGTTTAGTGGACTCACAGATACGCAGTATTTT.

V is TRBV19 and J is TRBJ2-2; 7 nucleotides agree with TRBD1. The CDR3 contains 12 residues. The trim removed 7 bases at V and 7 bases at J, leaving 3 bases unmatched. Germline CDR1 is LNHDA and CDR2 is SQIVND (reference sequence). CDR3 nucleotides: TGTGCCAGTAAGCCAGGGGGCGGGGAGCTGTTTTTT. Translation gives CASKPGGGELFF.

The gene calls are TRBV5-1 and TRBJ1-4, with D perhaps TRBD1 (5 bases). CDR1 and CDR2 (germline): SGHRS, YFSETQ. V lost 1 base and J lost 4, with 20 bases in between. The CDR3 has 18 amino acids. CDR3 nucleotides: TGCGCCAGCAGCTTGTTTCCTCCAGGGAGCGGGCGTAATGAAAAACTGTTTTTT. Its translation: CASSLFPPGSGRNEKLFF.

The rearrangement uses TRBV7-9 and TRBJ2-7, with D perhaps TRBD1 (5 bases). The germline V gene encodes CDR1 SEHNR and CDR2 FQNEAQ (reference sequence). V lost 5 bases to trimming and J lost 3 bases, with 14 bases between them. The CDR3 contains 14 residues. In DNA, the CDR3 is TGTGCCAGCAGCCCCGCCCTAGGGGTCTACGAGCAGTACTTC. The encoded protein is CASSPALGVYEQYF.

V and J are TRBV5-6 and TRBJ2-7, with 7 bases lining up with TRBD1. Germline CDR1 reads SGHDT; CDR2 reads YYEEEE. The CDR3 has 13 amino acids. J was trimmed by 3 bases and V by 3 bases; bases with no gene match: 3. For the CDR3, the DNA is TGTGCCAGCAGCTCCGGGACAGACTACGAGCAGTACTTC. Translated: CASSSGTDYEQYF.

This clone showed up just a few times. V gene TRBV5-1 combines with J gene TRBJ2-1, with 8 nucleotides matching TRBD1. CDR3 length: 18 amino acids. Trimming removed 4 bases from V and 0 bases from J; junction bases left unmatched: 12. In germline, CDR1 is SGHRS, CDR2 YFSETQ. In DNA form, the CDR3 reads TGCGCCAGCAGCCCGGGGACAGGACTATCGAGCTCCTACAATGAGCAGTTCTTC. This translates into CASSPGTGLSSSYNEQFF.